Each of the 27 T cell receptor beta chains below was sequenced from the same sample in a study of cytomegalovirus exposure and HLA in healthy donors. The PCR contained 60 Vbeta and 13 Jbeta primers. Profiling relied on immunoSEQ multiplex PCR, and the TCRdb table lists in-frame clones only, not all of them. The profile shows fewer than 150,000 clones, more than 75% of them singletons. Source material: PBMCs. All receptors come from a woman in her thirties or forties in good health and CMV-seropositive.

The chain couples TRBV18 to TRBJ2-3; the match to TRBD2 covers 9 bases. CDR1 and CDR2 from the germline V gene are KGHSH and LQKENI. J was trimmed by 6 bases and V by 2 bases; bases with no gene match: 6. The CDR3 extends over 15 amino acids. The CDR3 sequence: CASSPSLAGFDTQYF. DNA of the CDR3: TGTGCCAGCTCACCAAGTCTAGCGGGATTTGATACGCAGTATTTT.

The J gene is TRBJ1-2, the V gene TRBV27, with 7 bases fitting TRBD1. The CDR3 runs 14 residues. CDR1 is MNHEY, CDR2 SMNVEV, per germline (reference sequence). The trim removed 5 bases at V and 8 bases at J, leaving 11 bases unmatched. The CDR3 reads CASSHPDPQGGYTF. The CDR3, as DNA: TGTGCCAGCAGTCACCCCGACCCACAGGGGGGCTACACCTTC.

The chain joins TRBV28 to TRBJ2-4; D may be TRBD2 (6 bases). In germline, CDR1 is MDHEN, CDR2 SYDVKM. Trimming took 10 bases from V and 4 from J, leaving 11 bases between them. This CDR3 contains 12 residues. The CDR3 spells CATGGLKNIQYF. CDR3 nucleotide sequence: TGTGCCACCGGAGGGCTTAAAAACATTCAGTACTTC.

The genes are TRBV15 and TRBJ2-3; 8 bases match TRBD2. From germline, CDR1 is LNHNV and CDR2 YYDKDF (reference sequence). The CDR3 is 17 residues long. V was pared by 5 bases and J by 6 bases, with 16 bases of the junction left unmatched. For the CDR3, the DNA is TGTGCCACCAGCTTCTCCGGGACTAGTATGGGGCAGGATACGCAGTATTTT. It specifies CATSFSGTSMGQDTQYF.

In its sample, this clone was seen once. CDR3 protein: CASSLWAGGRADTQYF. The DNA for the CDR3 is TGTGCCAGCAGTTTATGGGCGGGAGGGCGGGCAGATACGCAGTATTTT. The rearrangement joins TRBV28 to TRBJ2-3, with 9 bases aligning to TRBD2. In germline, CDR1 is MDHEN, CDR2 SYDVKM. The V and J ends lost 0 bases and 4 bases, in that order; junction bases with no gene match: 5. CDR3 length equals 16 residues.

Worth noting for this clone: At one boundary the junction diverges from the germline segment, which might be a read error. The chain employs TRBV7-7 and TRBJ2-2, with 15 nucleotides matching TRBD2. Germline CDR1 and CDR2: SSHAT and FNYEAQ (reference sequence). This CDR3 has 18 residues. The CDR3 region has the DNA TGTGCTAGCAGCCCCGGACTAGCGGGAGGGCCGGACACCGGGGAGCTGTTTTTT. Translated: CASSPGLAGGPDTGELFF.

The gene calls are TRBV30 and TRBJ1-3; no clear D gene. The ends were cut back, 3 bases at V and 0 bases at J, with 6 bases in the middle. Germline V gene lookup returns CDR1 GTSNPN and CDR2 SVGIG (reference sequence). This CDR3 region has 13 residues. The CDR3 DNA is TGTGCCTGGAGACAGTTCTCTGGAAACACCATATATTTT. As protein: CAWRQFSGNTIYF.

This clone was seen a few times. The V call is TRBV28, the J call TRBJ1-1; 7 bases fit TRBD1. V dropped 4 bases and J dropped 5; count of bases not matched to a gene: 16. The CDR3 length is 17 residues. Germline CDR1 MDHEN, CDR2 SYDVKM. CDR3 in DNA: TGTGCCAGCAGTTCCCAACACGCGTCCAGGGGGAGGACTGAAGCTTTCTTT. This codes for CASSSQHASRGRTEAFF.

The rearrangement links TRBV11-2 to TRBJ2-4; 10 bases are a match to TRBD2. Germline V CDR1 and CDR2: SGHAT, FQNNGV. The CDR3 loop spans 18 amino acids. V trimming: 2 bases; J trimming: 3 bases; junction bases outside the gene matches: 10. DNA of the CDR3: TGTGCCAGCAGCTTATGGACTAGCGGCGCGGTTGGCAAAAACATTCAGTACTTC. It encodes CASSLWTSGAVGKNIQYF.

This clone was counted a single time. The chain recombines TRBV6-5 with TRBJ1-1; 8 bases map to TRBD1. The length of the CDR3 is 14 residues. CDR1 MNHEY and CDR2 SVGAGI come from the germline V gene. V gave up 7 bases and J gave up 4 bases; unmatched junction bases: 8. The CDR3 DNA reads TGTGCCAGCACTGAAGGACAGGGTCGCACTGAAGCTTTCTTT. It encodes CASTEGQGRTEAFF.

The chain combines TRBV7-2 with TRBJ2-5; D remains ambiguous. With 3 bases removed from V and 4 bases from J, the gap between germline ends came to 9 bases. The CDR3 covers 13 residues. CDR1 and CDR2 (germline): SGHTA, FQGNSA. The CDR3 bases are TGTGCCAGCAGCTTCAGAGACTCAGAGACCCAGTACTTC. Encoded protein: CASSFRDSETQYF.

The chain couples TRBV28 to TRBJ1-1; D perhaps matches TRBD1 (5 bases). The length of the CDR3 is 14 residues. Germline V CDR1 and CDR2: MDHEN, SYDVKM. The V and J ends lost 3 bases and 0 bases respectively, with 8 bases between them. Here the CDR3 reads CASSFGGMNTEAFF. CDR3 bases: TGTGCCAGCAGTTTCGGGGGAATGAACACTGAAGCTTTCTTT.

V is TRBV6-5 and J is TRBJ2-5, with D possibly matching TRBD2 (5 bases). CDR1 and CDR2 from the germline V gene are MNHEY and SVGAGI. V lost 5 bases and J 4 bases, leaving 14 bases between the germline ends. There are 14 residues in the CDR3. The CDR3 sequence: CASSEDQGGETQYF. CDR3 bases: TGTGCCAGCAGTGAAGACCAAGGAGGAGAGACCCAGTACTTC.

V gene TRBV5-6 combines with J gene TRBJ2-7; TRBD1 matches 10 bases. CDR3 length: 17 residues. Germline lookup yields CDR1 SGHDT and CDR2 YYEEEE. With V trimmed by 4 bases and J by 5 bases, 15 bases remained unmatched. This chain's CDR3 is CASSIPTAGTGENEQYF. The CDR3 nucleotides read TGTGCCAGCAGCATACCTACCGCGGGGACAGGGGAGAACGAGCAGTACTTC.

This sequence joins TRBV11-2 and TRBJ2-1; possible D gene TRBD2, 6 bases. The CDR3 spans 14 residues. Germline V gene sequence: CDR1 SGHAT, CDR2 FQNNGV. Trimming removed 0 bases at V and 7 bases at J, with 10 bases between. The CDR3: CASSLELAANEQFF. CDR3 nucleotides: TGTGCCAGCAGCTTAGAACTAGCAGCGAATGAGCAGTTCTTC.

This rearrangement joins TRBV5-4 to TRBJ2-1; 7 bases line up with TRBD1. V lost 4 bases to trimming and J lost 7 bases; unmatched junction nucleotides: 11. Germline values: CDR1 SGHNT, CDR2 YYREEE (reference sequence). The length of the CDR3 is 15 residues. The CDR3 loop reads CASSMPGQLRNEQFF. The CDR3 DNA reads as TGTGCCAGCAGCATGCCGGGACAGCTCCGGAATGAGCAGTTCTTC.

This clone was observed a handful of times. The CDR3 bases are TGTGCCAGCAGCGACTCCGGGACAGCGAGCACCGGGGAGCTGTTTTTT. Its protein is CASSDSGTASTGELFF. The chain uses TRBV13 and TRBJ2-2; 7 bases agree with TRBD1. V was clipped by 5 bases and J by 4 bases; unmatched bases: 10. The CDR3 is 16 residues long. Germline CDR1 and CDR2: PRHDT and FYEKMQ (reference sequence).

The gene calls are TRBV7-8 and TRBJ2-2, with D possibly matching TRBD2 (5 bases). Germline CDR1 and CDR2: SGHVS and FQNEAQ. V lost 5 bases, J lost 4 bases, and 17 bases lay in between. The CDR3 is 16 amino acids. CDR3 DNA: TGTGCCAGCAGCCCAACAGAGGGCACCATCACCGGGGAGCTGTTTTTT. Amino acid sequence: CASSPTEGTITGELFF.

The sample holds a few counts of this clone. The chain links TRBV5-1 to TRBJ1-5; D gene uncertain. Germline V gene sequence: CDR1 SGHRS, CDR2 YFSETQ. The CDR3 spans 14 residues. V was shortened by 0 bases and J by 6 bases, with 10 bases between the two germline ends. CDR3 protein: CASSLGAAGQPQHF. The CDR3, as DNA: TGCGCCAGCAGCTTGGGGGCCGCGGGTCAGCCCCAGCATTTT.

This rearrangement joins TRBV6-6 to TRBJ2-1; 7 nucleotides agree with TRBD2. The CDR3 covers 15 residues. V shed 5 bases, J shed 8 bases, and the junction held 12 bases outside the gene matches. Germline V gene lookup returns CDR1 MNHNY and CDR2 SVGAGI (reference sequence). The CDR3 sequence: CASSLLGGSGDEQFF. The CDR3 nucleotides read TGTGCCAGCAGTCTCCTTGGCGGGAGTGGCGATGAGCAGTTCTTC.

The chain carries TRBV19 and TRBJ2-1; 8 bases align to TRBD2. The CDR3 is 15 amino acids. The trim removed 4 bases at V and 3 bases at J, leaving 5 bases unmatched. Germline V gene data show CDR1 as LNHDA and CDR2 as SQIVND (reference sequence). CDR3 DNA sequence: TGTGCCAGTAGTACGAGCGGGAGTAGCTACAATGAGCAGTTCTTC. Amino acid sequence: CASSTSGSSYNEQFF.

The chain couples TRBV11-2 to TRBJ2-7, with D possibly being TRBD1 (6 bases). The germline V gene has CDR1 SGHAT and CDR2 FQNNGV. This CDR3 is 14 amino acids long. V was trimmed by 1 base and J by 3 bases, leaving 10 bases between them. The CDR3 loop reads CASSLGGQIYEQYF. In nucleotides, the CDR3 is TGTGCCAGCAGCTTAGGGGGGCAGATCTACGAGCAGTACTTC.

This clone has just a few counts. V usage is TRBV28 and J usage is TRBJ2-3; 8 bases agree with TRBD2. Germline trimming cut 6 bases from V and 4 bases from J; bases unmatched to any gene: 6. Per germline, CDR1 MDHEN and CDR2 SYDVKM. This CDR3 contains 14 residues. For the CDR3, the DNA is TGTGCCAGCAGAAGTAGCGGGATATCAGATACGCAGTATTTT. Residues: CASRSSGISDTQYF.

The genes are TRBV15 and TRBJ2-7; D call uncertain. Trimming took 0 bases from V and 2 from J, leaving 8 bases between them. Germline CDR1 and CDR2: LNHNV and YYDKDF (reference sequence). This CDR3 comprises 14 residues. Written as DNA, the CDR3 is TGTGCCACCAGCAGAGATACGGGTCCCTACGAGCAGTACTTC. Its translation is CATSRDTGPYEQYF.

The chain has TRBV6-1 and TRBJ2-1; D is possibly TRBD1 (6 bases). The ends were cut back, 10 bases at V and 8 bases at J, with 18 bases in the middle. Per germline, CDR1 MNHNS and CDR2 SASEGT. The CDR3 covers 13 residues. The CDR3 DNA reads TGTGCCAACAAAGCGACAGGTGGCGATGAGCAGTTCTTC. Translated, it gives CANKATGGDEQFF.

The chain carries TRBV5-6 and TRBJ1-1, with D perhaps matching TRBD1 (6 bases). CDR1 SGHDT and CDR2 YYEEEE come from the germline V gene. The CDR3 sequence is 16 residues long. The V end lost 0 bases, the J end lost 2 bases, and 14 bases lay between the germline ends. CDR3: CASSLGGAGDNTEAFF. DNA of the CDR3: TGTGCCAGCAGCTTGGGTGGGGCAGGGGATAACACTGAAGCTTTCTTT.

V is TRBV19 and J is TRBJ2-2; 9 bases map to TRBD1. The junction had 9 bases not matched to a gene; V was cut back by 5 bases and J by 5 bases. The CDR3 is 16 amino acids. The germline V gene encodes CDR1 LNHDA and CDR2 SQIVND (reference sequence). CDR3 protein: CASSRRTGESTGELFF. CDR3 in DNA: TGTGCCAGTAGTCGTCGGACAGGGGAGAGTACCGGGGAGCTGTTTTTT.